This T cell receptor (beta chain) emerged from a study of blood T cell repertoires in COVID-19. TCRdb's table, derived via immunoSEQ multiplex PCR, lists solely in-frame clones and lacks some. The sample lists some 320,000 clones; around 92% were seen once. Losses at the gene ends were 0 bases for V and 6 bases for J; bases not matched to a gene: 12. This CDR3 has 18 residues. Germline values: CDR1 LNHNV, CDR2 YYDKDF (reference sequence). This clonotype was sampled from a woman in her fifties or sixties who had been exposed to COVID-19. The chain uses TRBV15 and TRBJ2-1; 9 nucleotides align to TRBD2. The sample consisted of PBMCs or T cells enriched from blood (not recorded which). DNA for the CDR3: TGTGCCACCAGCAGAGATGGGCCTGGGGCGGGGGGGCCCAATGAGCAGTTCTTC. Its protein product is CATSRDGPGAGGPNEQFF.